Listed here are 30 T cell receptor beta chains from one sample, sequenced in a study of blood T cell repertoires in COVID-19. TCRdb's table, derived via immunoSEQ multiplex PCR, lists solely in-frame clones and lacks some. The profile shows 150,000 to 200,000 clones, under 90% of them singletons. The specimen was peripheral blood. Receptor source: a man aged 60 to 75 with acute or convalescent COVID-19.

The genes are TRBV6-5 and TRBJ1-6, with a possible D match to TRBD1 (5 bases). The V gene lost 0 bases and the J gene lost 6 bases, with 12 bases spanning the gap. There are 16 residues in the CDR3. CDR1 MNHEY and CDR2 SVGAGI come from the germline V gene. CDR3 region: CASSYSKRGGNSPLHF. The CDR3 DNA reads as TGTGCCAGCAGTTACTCAAAGCGGGGCGGTAATTCACCCCTCCACTTT.

Only a few counts were recorded for this clone. The germline gene is not matched at one end of the junction; a read error may be the cause. The V call is TRBV5-4, the J call TRBJ1-3, with D possibly matching TRBD1 (6 bases). Germline V gene lookup returns CDR1 SGHNT and CDR2 YYREEE (reference sequence). CDR3 length: 14 residues. In DNA, the CDR3 is TGTGCCAGCGGCTTGTGGGGGCCCGGAAACACCATATATTTT. It encodes CASGLWGPGNTIYF.

The V and J genes are TRBV24-1 and TRBJ1-5, with TRBD1 matching over 7 bases. Losses at the gene ends were 4 bases for V and 4 bases for J; bases not matched to a gene: 3. CDR1 KGHDR and CDR2 SFDVKD come from the germline V gene. This CDR3 spans 14 amino acids. This CDR3 reads CATSDQQGNQPQHF. The CDR3 nucleotides read TGTGCCACCAGTGACCAACAGGGGAATCAGCCCCAGCATTTT.

This chain connects TRBV5-4 to TRBJ1-1; the D is unclear. The germline V and J ends were trimmed by 1 base and 0 bases, with 7 bases remaining between them. Germline V gene lookup returns CDR1 SGHNT and CDR2 YYREEE (reference sequence). The CDR3 is 14 amino acids. DNA for the CDR3: TGTGCCAGCAGCTTGTACGGGATGAACACTGAAGCTTTCTTT. Protein sequence: CASSLYGMNTEAFF.

The chain recombines TRBV3-1 (or the pseudogene TRBV3-2) with TRBJ1-5; no firm D call. Germline CDR1 reads LGHDT; CDR2 reads YNNKEL (reference sequence). Trimming removed 4 bases at V and 3 bases at J, with 16 bases between. The CDR3 is made up of 16 amino acids. The CDR3 DNA follows: TGTGCCAGCAGCCCCTCAACCCACGGTACCAATCAGCCCCAGCATTTT. It specifies CASSPSTHGTNQPQHF.

The chain combines TRBV7-3 with TRBJ1-1; TRBD1 might be the D (5 bases). The CDR3 spans 15 residues. V lost 6 bases to trimming and J lost 0 bases, with 14 bases between them. The germline V gene has CDR1 SGHTA and CDR2 FQGTGA. CDR3 loop: CASSPAGPVNTEAFF. CDR3 coding DNA: TGTGCCAGCAGTCCCGCAGGGCCGGTGAACACTGAAGCTTTCTTT.

This clone was seen a few times. This chain links TRBV5-4 with TRBJ1-1, with D possibly TRBD1 on 5 matching bases. The V gene's germline CDR1 is SGHNT and CDR2 YYREEE (reference sequence). V was clipped by 4 bases and J by 7 bases, with 14 bases between them. CDR3 length: 13 amino acids. The CDR3 sequence: CASSPSGLFEAFF. The CDR3 nucleotides are TGTGCCAGCAGCCCCTCGGGACTTTTTGAAGCTTTCTTT.

This chain connects TRBV29-1 to TRBJ2-4, with 8 bases lining up with TRBD2. The trim removed 6 bases at V and 1 base at J, leaving 5 bases unmatched. The CDR3 is 14 residues long. Germline CDR1 and CDR2: SQVTM and ANQGSEA. The CDR3: CSVTGGLAKNIQYF. The CDR3 nucleotides are TGCAGCGTAACGGGAGGGCTTGCCAAAAACATTCAGTACTTC. Based on the CDR3 plus reference TRBV29-1 and TRBJ2-4, the full variable domain is SAVISQKPSRDICQRGTSLTIQCQVDSQVTMMFWYRQQPGQSLTLIATANQGSEATYESGFVIDKFPISRPNLTFSTLTVSNMSPEDSSIYLCSVTGGLAKNIQYFGAGTRLSVL.

The V gene is TRBV7-8, the J gene TRBJ2-1, with a possible D match to TRBD2 (7 bases). V gave up 3 bases and J gave up 10 bases, with 13 bases separating them. The germline V gene encodes CDR1 SGHVS and CDR2 FQNEAQ. CDR3 length: 13 residues. The chain's CDR3 is CASSLGGRGEQFF. Written as DNA, the CDR3 is TGTGCCAGCAGCTTGGGGGGGAGGGGGGAGCAGTTCTTC. Together with reference TRBV7-8 and TRBJ2-1, the CDR3 gives the full variable domain: GAGVSQSPRYKVAKRGQDVALRCDPISGHVSLFWYQQALGQGPEFLTYFQNEAQLDKSGLPSDRFFAERPEGSVSTLKIQRTQQEDSAVYLCASSLGGRGEQFFGPGTRLTVL.

Remarks on this clone: Within the sample, other DNA sequences also encode this same CDR3. The chain uses TRBV25-1 and TRBJ1-1, with TRBD1 identical over 8 bases. The V gene end was trimmed by 2 bases and the J gene end by 3 bases; junction bases not matched to a gene: 5. Per the germline V gene, CDR1 is MGHDK and CDR2 is SYGVNS. This CDR3 spans 15 amino acids. CDR3 in amino acids: CASSEPGQGDTEAFF. The CDR3 coding sequence is TGTGCCAGCAGTGAACCCGGACAGGGAGACACTGAAGCTTTCTTT.

V is TRBV3-1 (or the pseudogene TRBV3-2) and J is TRBJ1-1; possible D gene TRBD1, 5 bases. CDR1 and CDR2 (germline): LGHDT, YNNKEL (reference sequence). Trimming left V 4 bases short and J 3 bases short, with 9 bases between. CDR3 size: 13 residues. CDR3 bases: TGTGCCAGCAGCCTGCGGGACCACACTGAAGCTTTCTTT. This sequence encodes CASSLRDHTEAFF.

The chain employs TRBV19 and TRBJ1-1; a possible D gene is TRBD1 (6 bases). Germline assignment: CDR1 LNHDA and CDR2 SQIVND (reference sequence). The CDR3 sequence is 15 residues long. With 5 bases removed from V and 6 bases from J, the gap between germline ends came to 19 bases. DNA of the CDR3: TGTGCCAGTAGTGTCCAACAGGGTGGGTTCGCTGAAGCTTTCTTT. Its protein is CASSVQQGGFAEAFF.

The chain recombines TRBV13 with TRBJ1-2, with a possible D match to TRBD1 (5 bases). CDR3 length equals 13 residues. Germline CDR1 reads PRHDT; CDR2 reads FYEKMQ (reference sequence). V lost 5 bases to trimming and J lost 8 bases, with 15 bases between them. CDR3 amino acids: CASSMNPGKGYTF. In DNA, the CDR3 is TGTGCCAGCAGCATGAATCCAGGGAAAGGCTACACCTTC.

This clone was counted ten times or more. The chain couples TRBV30 to TRBJ2-7; D possibly corresponds to TRBD1 (5 bases). This CDR3 has 14 amino acids. V lost 4 bases and J 3 bases, leaving 16 bases between the germline ends. CDR1 and CDR2 from the germline V gene are GTSNPN and SVGIG (reference sequence). CDR3 DNA sequence: TGTGCCTGGAAATTGACAGTAGCTAACTACGAGCAGTACTTC. Translation gives CAWKLTVANYEQYF.

This chain connects TRBV11-2 to TRBJ1-4; D gene ambiguous. Germline V gene data show CDR1 as SGHAT and CDR2 as FQNNGV. This CDR3 region has 14 residues. Trimming shortened V by 4 bases and J by 8 bases, and 14 bases separated the two germline ends. For the CDR3, the DNA is TGTGCCAGCAGCTCGCCCCGAGGCCGGGAAAAACTGTTTTTT. It is translated as CASSSPRGREKLFF.

The V gene is TRBV9, the J gene TRBJ2-1; tentatively, D is TRBD2 (6 bases). Germline V gene data show CDR1 as SGDLS and CDR2 as YYNGEE. The V end lost 3 bases, the J end lost 6 bases, and 10 bases lay between the germline ends. The CDR3 has 13 residues. In DNA form, the CDR3 reads TGTGCCAGCAGCGGGGGGACTCTCAATGAGCAGTTCTTC. Its translation: CASSGGTLNEQFF.

V is TRBV6-4 and J is TRBJ1-6; 10 bases align to TRBD1. The junction had 8 bases not matched to a gene; V was cut back by 5 bases and J by 7 bases. Germline assignment: CDR1 MRHNA and CDR2 SNTAGT. The CDR3 has 16 amino acids. In nucleotides, the CDR3 is TGTGCCAGCAGTCTGACCTCGACAGGGGGCAATTCACCCCTCCACTTT. This translates into CASSLTSTGGNSPLHF.

The chain couples TRBV3-1 (or the pseudogene TRBV3-2) to TRBJ1-1; TRBD1 is a possible D gene (6 bases). The germline V gene encodes CDR1 LGHDT and CDR2 YNNKEL (reference sequence). Trimming stripped 0 bases from V and 4 bases from J, with 9 bases between. The CDR3 consists of 14 residues. The CDR3 is CASSQDPGVTEAFF. The CDR3 region has the DNA TGTGCCAGCAGCCAAGATCCAGGGGTCACTGAAGCTTTCTTT.

The chain joins TRBV19 to TRBJ2-6; TRBD1 aligns across 11 bases. Germline values: CDR1 LNHDA, CDR2 SQIVND (reference sequence). After removal of 4 bases from V and 1 base from J, the junction contained 6 bases not matched to a gene. This CDR3 contains 18 residues. CDR3 bases: TGTGCCAGTAGTACCCGGACAGGGGGCGTATCTGGGGCCAACGTCCTGACTTTC. It encodes CASSTRTGGVSGANVLTF.

This clone has only one observation. Additional DNA sequences in this sample encode the identical CDR3. The V call is TRBV2, the J call TRBJ1-5, with 7 nucleotides matching TRBD1. CDR1 is SNHLY and CDR2 is FYNNEI in the germline V gene. The CDR3 runs 14 residues. V lost 5 bases, J lost 2 bases, and 3 bases stayed unmatched. The CDR3 region has the DNA TGTGCCAGCAGTTCGACAGGGCGCAATCAGCCCCAGCATTTT. It is translated as CASSSTGRNQPQHF.

This clone was seen a handful of times. V and J are TRBV5-1 and TRBJ2-5, with D possibly TRBD1 on 7 matching bases. This CDR3 spans 14 amino acids. Germline assignment: CDR1 SGHRS and CDR2 YFSETQ. Trimming took 4 bases from V and 5 from J, leaving 15 bases between them. The CDR3 spells CASSPGGTGETQYF. The CDR3 DNA is TGCGCCAGCAGCCCAGGGGGGACTGGGGAGACCCAGTACTTC.

The gene calls are TRBV4-1 and TRBJ2-7; TRBD2 agrees at 9 bases. The ends lost 1 base at V and 1 base at J; junction bases unmatched: 5. The CDR3 is 16 residues long. Per germline, CDR1 MGHRA and CDR2 YSYEKL. CDR3 sequence: CASSQVRLAGSYEQYF. The DNA for the CDR3 is TGCGCCAGCAGCCAAGTCAGGCTAGCGGGGTCCTACGAGCAGTACTTC.

V is TRBV3-1 (or the pseudogene TRBV3-2) and J is TRBJ2-4, with 7 nucleotides matching TRBD2. J was trimmed by 5 bases and V by 6 bases; bases with no gene match: 4. This CDR3 has 13 amino acids. Germline V gene data show CDR1 as LGHDT and CDR2 as YNNKEL (reference sequence). The CDR3 reads CASRSGEENIQYF. For the CDR3, the DNA is TGTGCCAGCAGAAGCGGGGAGGAAAACATTCAGTACTTC.

This rearrangement joins TRBV12-3 or TRBV12-4 to TRBJ2-1; 9 bases align to TRBD2. After removal of 3 bases from V and 14 bases from J, the junction contained 8 bases not matched to a gene. This CDR3 is 13 amino acids long. The CDR3: CASSFDVAGEEFF. The CDR3 nucleotides read TGTGCCAGCAGTTTTGATGTAGCGGGAGAGGAGTTCTTC.

The J gene is TRBJ1-2, the V gene TRBV11-2, with D hard to call. Germline assignment: CDR1 SGHAT and CDR2 FQNNGV. The CDR3 consists of 12 residues. V was clipped by 2 bases and J by 13 bases, with 14 bases between them. CDR3 amino acids: CASSLSISALTF. In DNA form, the CDR3 reads TGTGCCAGCAGCTTATCAATCAGTGCTCTCACCTTC.

This clone was seen only a few times. The chain recombines TRBV30 with TRBJ1-4; TRBD1 is a possible D gene (6 bases). The V end lost 4 bases, the J end lost 7 bases, and 13 bases lay between the germline ends. Looked up from germline, CDR1 is GTSNPN and CDR2 is SVGIG (reference sequence). CDR3 length: 13 residues. The CDR3 nucleotides read TGTGCCTGGACAGGGGCAAGTGGTGAAAAACTGTTTTTT. It specifies CAWTGASGEKLFF. Filled out from reference TRBV30 and TRBJ1-4, the complete variable domain reads SQTIHQWPATLVQPVGSPLSLECTVEGTSNPNLYWYRQAAGRGLQLLFYSVGIGQISSEVPQNLSASRPQDRQFILSSKKLLLSDSGFYLCAWTGASGEKLFFGSGTQLSVL.

This sequence joins TRBV30 and TRBJ1-3; 12 bases align to TRBD1. The V gene end was trimmed by 2 bases and the J gene end by 9 bases; junction bases not matched to a gene: 5. The CDR3 extends over 14 amino acids. CDR1 GTSNPN and CDR2 SVGIG come from the germline V gene (reference sequence). The CDR3 here is CAWSTGTGGGTIYF. The CDR3 DNA sequence: TGTGCCTGGAGTACAGGGACAGGGGGCGGCACCATATATTTT.

This rearrangement joins TRBV7-3 to TRBJ1-6; 12 positions agree with TRBD1. V lost 5 bases, J lost 10 bases, and 15 bases stayed unmatched. This CDR3 is built from 18 residues. CDR1 is SGHTA and CDR2 is FQGTGA in the germline V gene. CDR3 residues: CASSPSVGTGGRKSPLHF. For the CDR3, the DNA is TGTGCCAGCAGCCCTTCCGTCGGGACAGGGGGCAGAAAGTCACCCCTCCACTTT.

This clone was counted only a few times. The chain is built from TRBV29-1 and TRBJ2-7, with 9 nucleotides matching TRBD1. Germline V gene lookup returns CDR1 SQVTM and CDR2 ANQGSEA. J gave up 0 bases and V 4 bases, and 13 bases lay outside the gene matches. This CDR3 is 17 amino acids long. The CDR3 DNA reads as TGCAGCGTTGGAGGGACAGGGACAAATCCTAACTCCTACGAGCAGTACTTC. As protein: CSVGGTGTNPNSYEQYF.

The gene calls are TRBV9 and TRBJ2-5, with 7 bases matching TRBD1. V dropped 0 bases and J dropped 3; count of bases not matched to a gene: 5. The CDR3 consists of 15 residues. CDR1 is SGDLS, CDR2 YYNGEE, per germline. The CDR3 loop is CASSVGQGVKETQYF. CDR3 DNA: TGTGCCAGCAGCGTAGGGCAGGGGGTTAAAGAGACCCAGTACTTC. The complete variable domain, with remaining parts taken from reference TRBV9 and TRBJ2-5, reads DSGVTQTPKHLITATGQRVTLRCSPRSGDLSVYWYQQSLDQGLQFLIQYYNGEERAKGNILERFSAQQFPDLHSELNLSSLELGDSALYFCASSVGQGVKETQYFGPGTRLLVL.